This section outlines one T cell receptor beta chain sequence together with its context. Seattle researchers signed up patients amid active infection and tracked them longitudinally. V was clipped by 1 base and J by 5 bases; unmatched bases: 7. The CDR3 loop spans 18 amino acids. Germline assignment: CDR1 SGDLS and CDR2 YYNGEE. This sample is part of a study of blood T cell repertoires in COVID-19. About the study: Specimens from acute and convalescent COVID-19 originated in the United States, Italy and Spain.

Repertoires were generated with immunoSEQ multiplex PCR, while TCRdb's copy carries only in-frame clones and drops some. The table records about 500,000 clones, approximately 88% of them present only once. The receptor's source is a woman between 50 and 59 years old with COVID-19, enrolled during active disease. Sample: peripheral blood. J is TRBJ2-2 and V is TRBV9; TRBD2 matches 14 bases. The CDR3 region is CASSVRGTSGGSTGELFF. The CDR3 bases are TGTGCCAGCAGCGTAAGAGGGACTAGCGGGGGTTCTACCGGGGAGCTGTTTTTT.